Listed here are 9 T cell receptor beta chains from one sample, sequenced in a study of blood T cells in healthy people across ages (dated by TCRdb to the mid-2010s). The library relied on 5' RACE. TCRdb records Illumina HiSeq 2500 as the sequencer. The second PCR ran for roughly 6 to 11 cycles and used a J-beta primer mix along with a sample-barcoded 5' primer. TCRdb took the public reads, trimmed them with fastp at Q25, ran MiXCR for clone calling and kept in-frame beta chains. One record per CDR3 amino acid sequence lists the most common genes and DNA. The sample table contains 700,000 to 800,000 distinct CDR3 sequences; only one count was recorded for 35% to 45% of them. Of the sample, around a fifth is held by the ten largest clones. The sequencing sample was made of blood. These receptors all stem from a woman aged 55 to 70 in good health.

This clonotype was observed a few times. This rearrangement joins TRBV27 to TRBJ2-7; 8 nucleotides align to TRBD1. CDR3 length: 13 amino acids. Germline CDR1 MNHEY, CDR2 SMNVEV (reference sequence). V dropped 5 bases and J dropped 7; count of bases not matched to a gene: 7. CDR3 DNA: TGTGCCAGCAGTCTGGGACAGGCGAGGGAGCAGTACTTC. It encodes CASSLGQAREQYF.

The chain uses TRBV28 and TRBJ2-2; D tentatively reads TRBD1 or TRBD2 (6 bases each). The CDR3 runs 17 residues. Per germline, CDR1 MDHEN and CDR2 SYDVKM. V dropped 1 base and J dropped 4 bases, with 16 bases sitting between them. This chain's CDR3 is CASSLSSRGRFTGELFF. The CDR3 DNA sequence: TGTGCCAGCAGTTTATCCTCCCGGGGGCGCTTCACCGGGGAGCTGTTTTTT. The whole variable domain, remainder taken from reference TRBV28 and TRBJ2-2, is DVKVTQSSRYLVKRTGEKVFLECVQDMDHENMFWYRQDPGLGLRLIYFSYDVKMKEKGDIPEGYSVSREKKERFSLILESASTNQTSMYLCASSLSSRGRFTGELFFGEGSRLTVL.

The J gene is TRBJ2-5, the V gene TRBV7-2, with D perhaps TRBD2 (6 bases). This CDR3 comprises 16 residues. V was shortened by 2 bases and J by 4 bases, with 17 bases between the two germline ends. Germline V gene lookup returns CDR1 SGHTA and CDR2 FQGNSA. The CDR3 DNA reads as TGTGCCAGCAGCTTAACCGGGACTCCCGAAGTAGAGACCCAGTACTTC. Encoded protein: CASSLTGTPEVETQYF.

In this sample, this clonotype turned up a few times. This chain uses TRBV7-2 with TRBJ1-2; weak D call: TRBD1 (6 bases). Germline lookup yields CDR1 SGHTA and CDR2 FQGNSA. The V end lost 6 bases, the J end lost 5 bases, and 22 bases lay between the germline ends. CDR3 length equals 16 residues. CDR3 DNA: TGTGCCAGCAGTCAGAATATGGGGGGCACCGGGTATGGCTACACCTTC. Translated, it gives CASSQNMGGTGYGYTF. The full variable domain, its missing parts supplied by reference TRBV7-2 and TRBJ1-2, is GAGVSQSPSNKVTEKGKDVELRCDPISGHTALYWYRQSLGQGLEFLIYFQGNSAPDKSGLPSDRFSAERTGGSVSTLTIQRTQQEDSAVYLCASSQNMGGTGYGYTFGSGTRLTVV.

There are a few counts of this clonotype. This chain joins TRBV7-9 and TRBJ1-6; the D gene is possibly TRBD1 (5 bases). The germline V and J ends were trimmed by 1 base and 9 bases, with 13 bases remaining between them. Germline V gene sequence: CDR1 SEHNR, CDR2 FQNEAQ (reference sequence). The length of the CDR3 is 15 residues. DNA of the CDR3: TGTGCCAGCAGCTTAGTGCGGGGGTTCATTTCACCCCTCCACTTT. Translated, it gives CASSLVRGFISPLHF.

Here the CDR3 reads CASSQDRWTAYSNQPQHF. In DNA, the CDR3 is TGCGCCAGCAGCCAAGATCGGTGGACAGCCTATAGCAATCAGCCCCAGCATTTT. V and J are TRBV4-3 and TRBJ1-5; possibly TRBD1 for D (6 bases). Germline V gene lookup returns CDR1 LGHNA and CDR2 YSLEER. Between the trimmed V and J ends, which lost 0 bases and 0 bases, there was a span of 15 bases. The CDR3 runs 18 residues.

This chain uses TRBV29-1 with TRBJ2-1; TRBD2 matches 10 bases. V trimming: 7 bases; J trimming: 0 bases; junction bases outside the gene matches: 27. This CDR3 region has 22 residues. The V gene's germline CDR1 is SQVTM and CDR2 ANQGSEA. CDR3 sequence: CSGRRQAPGTSATRSSYNEQFF. In DNA, the CDR3 is TGCAGCGGAAGACGACAGGCCCCCGGGACTAGCGCTACCAGAAGCTCCTACAATGAGCAGTTCTTC.

The chain has TRBV20-1 and TRBJ2-5; D is unclear. The end of the DNA fits TRBJ2-7 better, so the J call may be wrong. The CDR3 is 11 amino acids. From germline, CDR1 is DFQATT and CDR2 SNEGSKA (reference sequence). CDR3 DNA sequence: TGCAGTGCCTACTATGCCAACGAGCAGTACTTC. Translating gives CSAYYANEQYF.

This clonotype was found a few times. The V and J genes are TRBV20-1 and TRBJ2-3; 7 nucleotides align to TRBD2. J gave up 1 base and V 7 bases, and 20 bases lay outside the gene matches. The CDR3 is made up of 18 amino acids. Germline loops: CDR1 DFQATT, CDR2 SNEGSKA (reference sequence). This CDR3 reads CSVWDGGSAGDGTDTQYF. CDR3 in DNA: TGCAGTGTTTGGGACGGAGGTAGTGCGGGGGATGGCACAGATACGCAGTATTTT.